The 2 T cell receptor beta chains listed next were all sequenced from one sample in a study of CD8 T cells in ankylosing spondylitis. TCRdb reprocessed the 5' RACE reads via MiXCR and lists one record per CDR3 protein. The top ten clones hold about an eighth of a sample with just over 350,000 distinct CDR3 sequences, 20% to 25% of them seen once. Input material: blood, either unsorted or a sorted T cell fraction (not recorded which). The receptor set was obtained from a male donor with ankylosing spondylitis or in good health (not recorded which).

The J gene is TRBJ2-5, the V gene TRBV29-1; D not resolved. Per the germline V gene, CDR1 is SQVTM and CDR2 is ANQGSEA. V shed 0 bases and J shed 4 bases, with 6 bases lying between them. This CDR3 is 12 amino acids long. CDR3 residues: CSVEDRRETQYF. Here the CDR3 DNA reads TGCAGCGTTGAAGATCGACGAGAGACCCAGTACTTC.

This clonotype was detected a few times. The chain uses TRBV6-2 or TRBV6-3 and TRBJ2-7; D remains ambiguous. Germline CDR1 and CDR2: MNHEY and SVGEGT. Trimming left V 2 bases short and J 6 bases short, with 5 bases between. The CDR3 length is 11 residues. The CDR3 coding sequence is TGTGCCAGCAGTTACCGAGGCGAGCAGTACTTC. Amino acids: CASSYRGEQYF.